This T cell receptor beta chain was observed in a study of blood T cells in healthy people across ages. CDR1 is SGHTA and CDR2 is FQGNSA in the germline V gene. This CDR3 has 13 amino acids. Using a J-beta primer mix together with a sample-barcoded 5' primer, a second PCR was run for 7 to 11 cycles. TCRdb reanalysed the 5' RACE reads using MiXCR and keeps one entry per CDR3 protein. The top ten hold about 32% of the sample, which has hundreds of thousands of distinct CDR3 sequences, 49% seen once. Worth noting for this clonotype: This may be a read error: a much more frequent sequence differs by one nucleotide.

This chain joins TRBV7-2 and TRBJ2-1, with D perhaps matching TRBD2 (5 bases). The TCR originated in a woman in her fifties or sixties in good health. The sample taken for sequencing was blood. CDR3 region: CAGSLSGHNEQFF. The CDR3 region has the DNA TGTGCCGGCAGCTTAAGCGGACACAATGAGCAGTTCTTC.